What follows are 2 T cell receptor beta chains derived from one specimen sequenced in a study of blood T cells in healthy people across ages. PCR was performed a second time for about 7 to 12 cycles using a sample-barcoded 5' primer and a J-beta primer mix. TCRdb reprocessed the 5' RACE reads with MiXCR, giving one entry per CDR3 protein. The sample yields 850,000 to 1,100,000 distinct CDR3 sequences, under 40% seen once. The material sequenced was blood. The receptors were sampled from a man in his late teens or twenties in good health.

The rearrangement links TRBV20-1 to TRBJ1-1; D not resolved. Germline V gene sequence: CDR1 DFQATT, CDR2 SNEGSKA (reference sequence). V was shortened by 5 bases and J by 1 base, with 11 bases between the two germline ends. The CDR3 spans 13 residues. The CDR3, as DNA: TGCAGTGCTCGTGGGAGACCGAACACTGAAGCTTTCTTT. Its translation is CSARGRPNTEAFF.

This chain connects TRBV3-1 to TRBJ1-5; D gene unclear. The CDR3 runs to 14 residues. The V end was cut by 2 bases, the J end by 4 bases, with 9 bases between. Germline loops: CDR1 LGHDT, CDR2 YNNKEL (reference sequence). CDR3 in amino acids: CASSQSTKNQPQHF. The DNA of the CDR3 is TGTGCCAGCAGCCAATCGACCAAAAATCAGCCCCAGCATTTT.